This T cell receptor beta chain appears in the sequencing data of a study of human CD8 memory T cell subsets. Note on this clonotype: Its specificity is not known.

TPEX cells were early memory CD8+ T cells (CCR7+ PD-1+ TIGIT+) that had exhausted-like traits. Study conclusions and caveats: The study sequenced T cell receptor beta chains only.

TCR beta libraries were made by UMI-labeled 5' RACE. The authors' processing: In each TCR beta library, there were between roughly 2,900 and 18,000 functional CDR3 beta clonotypes. For each CDR3 protein, TCRdb gives one entry from its re-call of the 5' RACE reads, without DNA. The V and J calls reflect TCRdb's pipeline rather than the authors' work. The sample has thousands of distinct CDR3 sequences. Sequencing was carried out using CD8+ T cells from PBMCs. The sequence was collected from a human donor in good health.

CDR3 loop: CASSVKTEAFF. The rearrangement uses TRBV10-2 and TRBJ1-1. This CDR3 has 11 residues. CDR1 and CDR2 (germline): WSHSY, SAAADI.